Listed here are 7 T cell receptor beta chains from one sample, sequenced in a study of blood T cell repertoires in COVID-19. Measured with immunoSEQ multiplex PCR; TCRdb has only the in-frame clones, and not every one. The data contain approximately 480,000 clones, about nine tenths of them singletons. Sequencing used PBMCs or T cells enriched from blood (not recorded which). The receptors were sampled from a woman under 30 who had recovered from COVID-19.

The sample holds a few counts of this clone. The rearrangement links TRBV24-1 to TRBJ2-7; 11 bases match TRBD1. CDR3 length: 15 amino acids. The V and J ends lost 4 bases and 3 bases, in that order; junction bases with no gene match: 4. The germline V gene encodes CDR1 KGHDR and CDR2 SFDVKD. The CDR3 sequence is CATSEGQGGLYEQYF. CDR3 nucleotide sequence: TGTGCCACCAGTGAGGGACAGGGGGGACTCTACGAGCAGTACTTC.

This chain connects TRBV3-1 (or the pseudogene TRBV3-2) to TRBJ1-5; possibly TRBD1 for D (5 bases). The CDR3 totals 13 residues. Between the trimmed V and J ends, which lost 5 bases and 5 bases, there was a span of 10 bases. Germline lookup yields CDR1 LGHDT and CDR2 YNNKEL (reference sequence). DNA for the CDR3: TGTGCCAGCAGCACCCAGGGTTATCAGCCCCAGCATTTT. Translated: CASSTQGYQPQHF.

The V call is TRBV19, the J call TRBJ1-1, with D possibly TRBD1 on 5 matching bases. CDR1 is LNHDA, CDR2 SQIVND, per germline (reference sequence). CDR3 size: 13 residues. Trimming shortened V by 0 bases and J by 10 bases, and 12 bases separated the two germline ends. The DNA for the CDR3 is TGTGCCAGTAGTATAGAACCGACAGTGCGAGCTTTCTTT. This gives the protein CASSIEPTVRAFF. The complete variable domain, with remaining parts taken from reference TRBV19 and TRBJ1-1, reads DGGITQSPKYLFRKEGQNVTLSCEQNLNHDAMYWYRQDPGQGLRLIYYSQIVNDFQKGDIAEGYSVSREKKESFPLTVTSAQKNPTAFYLCASSIEPTVRAFFGQGTRLTVV.

The chain has TRBV7-9 and TRBJ2-2; 7 nucleotides agree with TRBD1. This CDR3 contains 17 residues. In germline, CDR1 is SEHNR, CDR2 FQNEAQ (reference sequence). V shed 3 bases and J 1 base; nucleotides not matched to a gene: 8. This CDR3 is CASSLALGQMNTGELFF. The CDR3 DNA reads as TGTGCCAGCAGCTTGGCCTTGGGACAGATGAACACCGGGGAGCTGTTTTTT.

J is TRBJ1-5 and V is TRBV5-1; D is possibly TRBD1 (6 bases). The CDR3 loop spans 13 amino acids. From germline, CDR1 is SGHRS and CDR2 YFSETQ. V lost 4 bases, J lost 4 bases, and 9 bases lay in between. The CDR3 DNA sequence: TGCGCCAGCAGCATCGGACAGAATCAGCCCCAGCATTTT. Translated: CASSIGQNQPQHF.

This clone has a single count. The chain combines TRBV19 with TRBJ1-1; TRBD1 is a possible D gene (6 bases). This CDR3 contains 13 residues. Germline CDR1 is LNHDA and CDR2 is SQIVND (reference sequence). The V end was cut by 7 bases, the J end by 5 bases, with 14 bases between. CDR3 sequence: CASTVAGETEAFF. CDR3 nucleotides: TGTGCCAGTACAGTGGCAGGGGAGACTGAAGCTTTCTTT.

The chain carries TRBV5-1 and TRBJ2-2; D uncertain. CDR3 length equals 13 residues. Germline CDR1 and CDR2: SGHRS and YFSETQ. The V end lost 3 bases, the J end lost 5 bases, and 8 bases lay between the germline ends. This chain's CDR3 is CASSYSRTGELFF. DNA of the CDR3: TGCGCCAGCAGCTACTCTAGGACCGGGGAGCTGTTTTTT.